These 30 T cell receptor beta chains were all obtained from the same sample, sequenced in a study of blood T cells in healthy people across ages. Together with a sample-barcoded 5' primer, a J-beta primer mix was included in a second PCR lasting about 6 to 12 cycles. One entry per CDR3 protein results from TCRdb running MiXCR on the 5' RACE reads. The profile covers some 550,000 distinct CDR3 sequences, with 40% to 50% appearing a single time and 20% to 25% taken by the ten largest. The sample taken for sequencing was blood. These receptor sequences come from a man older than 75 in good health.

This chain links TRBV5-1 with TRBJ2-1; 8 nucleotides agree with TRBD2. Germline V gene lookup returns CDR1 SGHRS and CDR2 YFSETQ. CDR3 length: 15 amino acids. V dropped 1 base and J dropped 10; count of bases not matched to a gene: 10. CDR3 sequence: CASSLSGGRVGEQFF. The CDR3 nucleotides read TGCGCCAGCAGCTTGTCGGGGGGGCGAGTTGGAGAGCAGTTCTTC. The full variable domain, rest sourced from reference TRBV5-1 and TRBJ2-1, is KAGVTQTPRYLIKTRGQQVTLSCSPISGHRSVSWYQQTPGQGLQFLFEYFSETQRNKGNFPGRFSGRQFSNSRSEMNVSTLELGDSALYLCASSLSGGRVGEQFFGPGTRLTVL.

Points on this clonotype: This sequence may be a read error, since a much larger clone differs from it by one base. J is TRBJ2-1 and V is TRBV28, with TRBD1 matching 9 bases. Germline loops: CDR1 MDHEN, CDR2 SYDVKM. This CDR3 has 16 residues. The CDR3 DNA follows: TGTGCCGGCAGTAATCCGAGGGGACAGGGTAACAATGAGCAGTTCTTC. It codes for CAGSNPRGQGNNEQFF.

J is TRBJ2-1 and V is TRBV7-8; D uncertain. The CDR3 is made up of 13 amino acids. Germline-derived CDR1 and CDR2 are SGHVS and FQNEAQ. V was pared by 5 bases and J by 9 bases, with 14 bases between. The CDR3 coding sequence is TGTGCCAGCAGCACCAGACGGCTCCCTGAGCAGTTCTTC. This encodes CASSTRRLPEQFF.

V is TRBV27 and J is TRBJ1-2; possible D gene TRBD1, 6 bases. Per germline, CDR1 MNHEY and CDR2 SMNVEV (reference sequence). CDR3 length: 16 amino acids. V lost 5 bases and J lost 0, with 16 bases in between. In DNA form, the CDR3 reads TGTGCCAGCAGTCCGCTCGGACAGTCATCTAACTATGGCTACACCTTC. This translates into CASSPLGQSSNYGYTF.

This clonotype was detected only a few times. The CDR3 loop is CASHHRENGYTF. The CDR3 DNA sequence: TGTGCCAGTCATCACAGGGAGAATGGCTACACCTTC. The V gene is TRBV19, the J gene TRBJ1-2, with D possibly being TRBD1 (6 bases). In germline, CDR1 is LNHDA, CDR2 SQIVND (reference sequence). V lost 8 bases to trimming and J lost 6 bases, with 13 bases between them. The CDR3 length is 12 residues. The variable domain in full, completed from reference TRBV19 and TRBJ1-2, reads DGGITQSPKYLFRKEGQNVTLSCEQNLNHDAMYWYRQDPGQGLRLIYYSQIVNDFQKGDIAEGYSVSREKKESFPLTVTSAQKNPTAFYLCASHHRENGYTFGSGTRLTVV.

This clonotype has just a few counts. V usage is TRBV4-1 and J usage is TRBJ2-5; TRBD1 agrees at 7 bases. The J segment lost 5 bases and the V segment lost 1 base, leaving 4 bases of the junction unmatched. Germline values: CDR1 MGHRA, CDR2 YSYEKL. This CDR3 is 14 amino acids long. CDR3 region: CASSQGQGWETQYF. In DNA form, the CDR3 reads TGCGCCAGCAGCCAAGGACAGGGATGGGAGACCCAGTACTTC.

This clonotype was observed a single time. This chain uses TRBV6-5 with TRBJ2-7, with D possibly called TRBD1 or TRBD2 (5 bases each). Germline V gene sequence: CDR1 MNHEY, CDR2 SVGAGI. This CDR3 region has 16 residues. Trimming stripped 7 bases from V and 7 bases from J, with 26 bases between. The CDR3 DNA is TGTGCCAGCATCGGGGCAGACGCCCTCCCCTACAATGAGCAGTACTTC. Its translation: CASIGADALPYNEQYF.

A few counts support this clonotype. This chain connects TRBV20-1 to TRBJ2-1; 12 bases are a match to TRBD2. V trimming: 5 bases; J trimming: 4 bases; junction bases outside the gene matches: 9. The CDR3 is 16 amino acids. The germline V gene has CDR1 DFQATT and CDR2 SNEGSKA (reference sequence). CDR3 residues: CSAHLAGGQGYNEQFF. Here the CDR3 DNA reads TGCAGTGCTCATCTAGCGGGAGGGCAAGGGTACAATGAGCAGTTCTTC.

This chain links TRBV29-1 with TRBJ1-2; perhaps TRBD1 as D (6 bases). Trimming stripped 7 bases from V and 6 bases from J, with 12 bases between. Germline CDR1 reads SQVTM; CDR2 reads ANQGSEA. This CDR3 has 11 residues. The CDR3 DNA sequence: TGCAGCGCACGGGGGGCGGATGGCTACACCTTC. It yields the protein CSARGADGYTF.

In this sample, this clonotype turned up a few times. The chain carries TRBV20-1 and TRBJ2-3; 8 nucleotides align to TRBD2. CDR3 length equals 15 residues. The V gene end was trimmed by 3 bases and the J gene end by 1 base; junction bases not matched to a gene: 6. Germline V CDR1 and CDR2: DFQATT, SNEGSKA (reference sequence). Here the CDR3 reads CSASGASGRTDTQYF. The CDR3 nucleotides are TGCAGTGCTAGTGGTGCTAGCGGGCGCACAGATACGCAGTATTTT.

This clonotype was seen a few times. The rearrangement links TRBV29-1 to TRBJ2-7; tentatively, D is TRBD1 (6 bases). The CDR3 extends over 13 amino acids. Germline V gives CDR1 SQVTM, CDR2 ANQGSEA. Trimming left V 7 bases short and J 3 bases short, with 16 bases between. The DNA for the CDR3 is TGCAGCGCCGCGAGCCGGGACAACTACGAGCAGTACTTC. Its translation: CSAASRDNYEQYF.

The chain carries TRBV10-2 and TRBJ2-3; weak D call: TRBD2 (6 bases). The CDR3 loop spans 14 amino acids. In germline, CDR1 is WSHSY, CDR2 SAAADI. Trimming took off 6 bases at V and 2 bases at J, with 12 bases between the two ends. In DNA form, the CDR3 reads TGCGCCAGCAGGCCGGAGGGGTTCACAGATACGCAGTATTTT. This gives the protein CASRPEGFTDTQYF.

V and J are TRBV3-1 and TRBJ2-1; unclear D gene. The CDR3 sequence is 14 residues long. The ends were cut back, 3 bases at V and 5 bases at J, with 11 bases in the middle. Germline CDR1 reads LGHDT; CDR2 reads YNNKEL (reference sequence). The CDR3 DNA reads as TGTGCCAGCAGCCACACAGACCGGAACAATGAGCAGTTCTTC. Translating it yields CASSHTDRNNEQFF.

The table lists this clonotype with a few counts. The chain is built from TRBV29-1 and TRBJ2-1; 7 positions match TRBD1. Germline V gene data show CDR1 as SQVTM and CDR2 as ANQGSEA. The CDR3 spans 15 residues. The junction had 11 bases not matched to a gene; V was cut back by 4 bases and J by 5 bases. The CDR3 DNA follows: TGCAGCGTTGTCTTTTTGGGACAGCCGAACAATGAGCAGTTCTTC. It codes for CSVVFLGQPNNEQFF.

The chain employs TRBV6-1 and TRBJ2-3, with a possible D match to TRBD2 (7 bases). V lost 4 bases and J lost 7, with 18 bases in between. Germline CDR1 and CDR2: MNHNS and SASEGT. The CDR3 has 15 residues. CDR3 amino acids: CASSVGRGPNYTQYF. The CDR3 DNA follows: TGTGCCAGCAGTGTAGGGCGGGGGCCAAACTATACGCAGTATTTT.

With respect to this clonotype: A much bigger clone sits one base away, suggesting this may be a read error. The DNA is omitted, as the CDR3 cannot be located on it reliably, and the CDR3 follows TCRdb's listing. Here the CDR3 reads CASSLVGSGANVPTF. The V call is TRBV7-2, the J call TRBJ2-6. The CDR3 is 15 residues long, counting both termini. Germline lookup yields CDR1 SGHTA and CDR2 FQGNSA.

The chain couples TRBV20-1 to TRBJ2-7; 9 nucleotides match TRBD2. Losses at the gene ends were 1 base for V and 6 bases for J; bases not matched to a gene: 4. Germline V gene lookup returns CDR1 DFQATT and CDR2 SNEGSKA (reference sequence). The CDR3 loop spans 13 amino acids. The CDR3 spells CSARGGGAGEQYF. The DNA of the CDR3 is TGCAGTGCTAGAGGCGGGGGGGCCGGCGAGCAGTACTTC.

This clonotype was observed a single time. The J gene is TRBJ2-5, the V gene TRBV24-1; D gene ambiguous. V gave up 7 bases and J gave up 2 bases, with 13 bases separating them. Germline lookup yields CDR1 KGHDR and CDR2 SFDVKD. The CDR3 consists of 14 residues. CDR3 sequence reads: CATSPAAGQETQYF. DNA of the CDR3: TGTGCCACCAGCCCGGCGGCAGGTCAAGAGACCCAGTACTTC.

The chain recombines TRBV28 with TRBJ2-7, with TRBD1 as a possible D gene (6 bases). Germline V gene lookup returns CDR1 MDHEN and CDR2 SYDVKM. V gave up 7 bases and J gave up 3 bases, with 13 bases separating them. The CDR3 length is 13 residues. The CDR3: CASNNQDSYEQYF. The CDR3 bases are TGTGCCAGCAACAATCAGGACAGCTACGAGCAGTACTTC. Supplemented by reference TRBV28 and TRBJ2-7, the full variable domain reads DVKVTQSSRYLVKRTGEKVFLECVQDMDHENMFWYRQDPGLGLRLIYFSYDVKMKEKGDIPEGYSVSREKKERFSLILESASTNQTSMYLCASNNQDSYEQYFGPGTRLTVT.

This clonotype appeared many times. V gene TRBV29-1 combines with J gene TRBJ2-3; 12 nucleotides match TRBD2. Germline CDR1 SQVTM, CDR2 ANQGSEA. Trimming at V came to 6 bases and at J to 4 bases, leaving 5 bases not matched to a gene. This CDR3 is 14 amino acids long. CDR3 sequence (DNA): TGCAGCGTCACTAGCGGGAGGAGATCAGATACGCAGTATTTT. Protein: CSVTSGRRSDTQYF.

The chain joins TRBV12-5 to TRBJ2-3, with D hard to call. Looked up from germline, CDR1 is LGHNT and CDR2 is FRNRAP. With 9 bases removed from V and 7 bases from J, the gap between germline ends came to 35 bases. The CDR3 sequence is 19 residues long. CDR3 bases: TGTGCTAGGGTATGGGTGCTAGTGGTTTGGGTTCCAGCGCGGAATACGCAGTATTTT. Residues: CARVWVLVVWVPARNTQYF.

The CDR3 DNA reads TGCAGTGCCACCCACAGGGACTATGGCTACACCTTC. It encodes CSATHRDYGYTF. The chain employs TRBV20-1 and TRBJ1-2; D may be TRBD1 (6 bases). Trimming removed 6 bases from V and 3 bases from J, with 11 bases in between. There are 12 residues in the CDR3. Germline-derived CDR1 and CDR2 are DFQATT and SNEGSKA (reference sequence).

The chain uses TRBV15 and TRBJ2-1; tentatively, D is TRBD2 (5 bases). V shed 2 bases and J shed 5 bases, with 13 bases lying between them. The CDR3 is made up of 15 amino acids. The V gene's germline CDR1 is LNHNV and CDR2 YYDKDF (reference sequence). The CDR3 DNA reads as TGTGCCACCAGCAGAAAGAGGGTAGGGAACAATGAGCAGTTCTTC. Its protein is CATSRKRVGNNEQFF.

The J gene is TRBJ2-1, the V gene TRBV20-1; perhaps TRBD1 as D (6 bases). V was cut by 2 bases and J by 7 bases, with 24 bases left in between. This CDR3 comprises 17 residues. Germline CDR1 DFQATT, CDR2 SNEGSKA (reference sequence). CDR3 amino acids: CSARKRTTRGGWNEQFF. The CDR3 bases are TGCAGTGCTAGAAAGAGAACTACCAGGGGCGGGTGGAATGAGCAGTTCTTC.

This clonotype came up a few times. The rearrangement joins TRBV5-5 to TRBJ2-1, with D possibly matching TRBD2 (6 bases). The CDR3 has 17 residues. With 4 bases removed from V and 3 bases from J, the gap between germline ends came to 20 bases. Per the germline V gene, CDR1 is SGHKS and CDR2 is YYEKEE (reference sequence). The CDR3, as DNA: TGTGCCAGCAGCCCAAGGACGGGGGTCGGTGTCTACAATGAGCAGTTCTTC. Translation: CASSPRTGVGVYNEQFF.

The CDR3, as DNA: TGCAGTGCTAGTATGGGAAGTATGTCGGCTTTCTTT. Translating gives CSASMGSMSAFF. This rearrangement joins TRBV20-1 to TRBJ1-1, with D unresolved. The CDR3 runs 12 residues. Trimming took 3 bases from V and 11 from J, leaving 16 bases between them. CDR1 and CDR2 from the germline V gene are DFQATT and SNEGSKA (reference sequence).

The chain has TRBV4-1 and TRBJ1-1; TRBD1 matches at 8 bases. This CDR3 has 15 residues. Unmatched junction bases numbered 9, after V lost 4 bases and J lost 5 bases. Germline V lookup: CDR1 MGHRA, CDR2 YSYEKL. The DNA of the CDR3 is TGCGCCAGCAGCCGCCCTCAGGGGGCTAAAACTGAAGCTTTCTTT. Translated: CASSRPQGAKTEAFF.

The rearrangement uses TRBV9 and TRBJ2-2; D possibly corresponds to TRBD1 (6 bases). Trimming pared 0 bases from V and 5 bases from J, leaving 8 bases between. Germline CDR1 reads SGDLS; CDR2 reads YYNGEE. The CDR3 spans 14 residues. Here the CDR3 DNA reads TGTGCCAGCAGCGTAGCTACAGGGACCGGGGAGCTGTTTTTT. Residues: CASSVATGTGELFF.

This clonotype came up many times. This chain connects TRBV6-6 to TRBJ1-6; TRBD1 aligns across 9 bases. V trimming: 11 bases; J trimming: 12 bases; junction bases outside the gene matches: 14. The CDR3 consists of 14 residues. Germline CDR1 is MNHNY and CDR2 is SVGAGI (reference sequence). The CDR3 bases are TGTGCCGTAGGGGGCGGGACAGGGCCTTTACCCCTCCACTTT. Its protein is CAVGGGTGPLPLHF.

DNA of the CDR3: TGCAGTGTCGCCCGGGACAGATCCACAGATACGCAGTATTTT. Protein sequence: CSVARDRSTDTQYF. This chain connects TRBV20-1 to TRBJ2-3, with 7 bases identical to TRBD1. The CDR3 is 14 residues long. With V trimmed by 7 bases and J by 2 bases, 9 bases remained unmatched. Germline loops: CDR1 DFQATT, CDR2 SNEGSKA (reference sequence).